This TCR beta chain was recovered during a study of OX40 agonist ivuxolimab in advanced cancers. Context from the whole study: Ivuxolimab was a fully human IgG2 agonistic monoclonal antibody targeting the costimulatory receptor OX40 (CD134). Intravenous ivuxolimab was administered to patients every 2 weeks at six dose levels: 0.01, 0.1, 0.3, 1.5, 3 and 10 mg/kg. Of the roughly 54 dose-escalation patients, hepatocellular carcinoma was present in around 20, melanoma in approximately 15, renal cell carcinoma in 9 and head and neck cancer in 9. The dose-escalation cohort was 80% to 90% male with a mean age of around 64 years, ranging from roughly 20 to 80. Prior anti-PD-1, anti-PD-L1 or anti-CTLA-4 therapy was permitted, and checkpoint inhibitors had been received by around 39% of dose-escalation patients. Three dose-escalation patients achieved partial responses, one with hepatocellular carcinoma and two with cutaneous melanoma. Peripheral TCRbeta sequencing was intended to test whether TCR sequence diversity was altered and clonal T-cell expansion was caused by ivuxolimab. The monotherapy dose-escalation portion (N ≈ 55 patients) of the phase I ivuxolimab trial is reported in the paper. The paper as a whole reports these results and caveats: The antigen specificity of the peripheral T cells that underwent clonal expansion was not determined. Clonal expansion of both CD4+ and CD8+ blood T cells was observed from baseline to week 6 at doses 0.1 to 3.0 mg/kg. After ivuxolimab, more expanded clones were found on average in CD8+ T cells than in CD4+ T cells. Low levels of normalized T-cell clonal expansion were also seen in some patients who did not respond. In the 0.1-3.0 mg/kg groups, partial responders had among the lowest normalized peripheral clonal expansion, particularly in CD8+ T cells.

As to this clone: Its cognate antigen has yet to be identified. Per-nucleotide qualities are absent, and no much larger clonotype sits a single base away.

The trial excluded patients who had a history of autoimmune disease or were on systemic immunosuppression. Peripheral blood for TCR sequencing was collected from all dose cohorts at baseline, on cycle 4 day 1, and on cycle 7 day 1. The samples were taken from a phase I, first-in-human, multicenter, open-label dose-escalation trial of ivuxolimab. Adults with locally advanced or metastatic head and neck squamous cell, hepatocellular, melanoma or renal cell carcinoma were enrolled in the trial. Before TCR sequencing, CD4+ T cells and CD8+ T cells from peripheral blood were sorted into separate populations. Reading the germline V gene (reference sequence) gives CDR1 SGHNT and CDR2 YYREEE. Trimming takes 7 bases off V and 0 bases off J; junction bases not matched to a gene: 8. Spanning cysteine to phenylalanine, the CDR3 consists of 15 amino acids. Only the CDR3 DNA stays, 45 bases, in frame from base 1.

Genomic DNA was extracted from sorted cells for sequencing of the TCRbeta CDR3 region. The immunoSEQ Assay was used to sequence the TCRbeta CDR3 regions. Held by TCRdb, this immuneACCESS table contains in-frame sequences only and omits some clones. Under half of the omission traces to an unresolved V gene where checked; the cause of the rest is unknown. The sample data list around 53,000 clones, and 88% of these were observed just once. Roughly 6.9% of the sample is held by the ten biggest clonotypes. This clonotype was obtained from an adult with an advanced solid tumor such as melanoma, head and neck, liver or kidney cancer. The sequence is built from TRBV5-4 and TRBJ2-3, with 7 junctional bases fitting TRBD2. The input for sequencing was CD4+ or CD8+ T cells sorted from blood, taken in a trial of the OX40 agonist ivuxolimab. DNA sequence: TGTGCCAGCCGGTTGGGGGGGGTAAGCACAGATACGCAGTATTTT. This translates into CASRLGGVSTDTQYF.